Listed below are T cell receptor beta chains from one sample, sequenced in a study of T-cell reconstitution after alpha-beta-depleted transplantation in children. A single record per CDR3 protein comes from TCRdb applying MiXCR to the PCR reads. The data show more than 200,000 distinct CDR3 sequences, roughly 24% seen once. Here the sequenced sample was PBMCs, taken before TCRalphabeta/CD19-depleted stem cell transplant. Receptors originate from a girl aged 2 to 10 with Fanconi anemia, due to receive a stem cell transplant. The CDR3 runs from the conserved cysteine through the conserved F or W. The D gene is left open where the match is weak. Only part of the rows carry a size: once, few, many, or a class if the clone is expanded.

J	D	V	size	DNA	CDR3
TRBJ1-6	.	TRBV9	once	TGTGCCAACAGCGTAGGGGGGAGAACCTATAATTCACCCCTCCACTTT	CANSVGGRTYNSPLHF
TRBJ1-2	.	TRBV12-3/TRBV12-4	.	TGTGCCAGCAGTTTGGGGGGGGCCTATGGCTACACCTTC	CASSLGGAYGYTF
TRBJ2-3	TRBD2	TRBV7-2	.	TGTGCCAGCAGCTCAAGAGCGGGAACGCTCACAGATACGCAGTATTTT	CASSSRAGTLTDTQYF
TRBJ2-7	.	TRBV29-1	many	TGCAGCGTTGAATCTGGGCAGGGGGGCCACGAGCAGTACTTC	CSVESGQGGHEQYF
TRBJ2-5	.	TRBV7-6	.	TGTGCCAGCAGCCCCTCCCCCTCCCAGGACCAGTACTTC	CASSPSPSQDQYF
TRBJ2-7	.	TRBV20-1	few	TGCAGTATGGTACCGGGACGGAAATACGAGCAGTACTTC	CSMVPGRKYEQYF
TRBJ1-2	.	TRBV29-1	many	TGCAGCGTTGAAGATCCGGGGGGCTATGGCTACACCTTC	CSVEDPGGYGYTF
TRBJ1-3	.	TRBV15	.	TGTGCCACCAGCAGAGTACCGGGGTTTGGAAACACCATATATTTT	CATSRVPGFGNTIYF
TRBJ1-4	.	TRBV6-5	.	TGTGCCAGCAGTTACTGGGGGACTAATGAAAAACTGTTTTTT	CASSYWGTNEKLFF
TRBJ2-3	TRBD2	TRBV4-2	.	TGTGCCAGCAGCCAAGAACGGGGACTAGCGGACGCCACAGATACGCAGTATTTT	CASSQERGLADATDTQYF
TRBJ2-7	.	TRBV4-1	.	TGCGCCAGCAGCCAAGATGACAGATTCTACGAGCAGTACTTC	CASSQDDRFYEQYF
TRBJ2-5	.	TRBV29-1	.	TGCAGCGTTGAGAGTCGGGACCAAGAGACCCAGTACTTC	CSVESRDQETQYF
TRBJ2-7	TRBD1	TRBV5-4	many	TGTGCCAGCAGTTCCGGGACAGGGGGAAACGAGCAGTACTTC	CASSSGTGGNEQYF
TRBJ2-2	TRBD1	TRBV7-3	.	TGTGCCAGCAGCACCTCCGGGACAGCCTTCACCGGGGAGCTGTTTTTT	CASSTSGTAFTGELFF
TRBJ2-5	.	TRBV7-8	once	TGTGCCAGCAGCCGTCCAGGGCAAGAGACCCAGTACTTC	CASSRPGQETQYF
TRBJ1-2	.	TRBV29-1	many	TGCAGCGTTGAATTCCCGGGGGCCACGAACTATGGCTACACCTTC	CSVEFPGATNYGYTF
TRBJ2-1	TRBD2	TRBV10-3	few	TGTGCCATCAGTGATCGAAAAGGCGGGGGGGCCAACTACAATGAGCAGTTCTTC	CAISDRKGGGANYNEQFF
TRBJ2-3	.	TRBV29-1	.	TGCAGCGTTGTAGTTGGCGATACGCAGTATTTT	CSVVVGDTQYF
TRBJ2-1	TRBD2	TRBV20-1	.	TGCAGTGCCGAAACTAGCGGGGCCTACAATGAGCAGTTCTTC	CSAETSGAYNEQFF
TRBJ2-1	.	TRBV7-9	many	TGTGCCAGCAGGAACAATGAGCAGTTCTTC	CASRNNEQFF
TRBJ2-7	TRBD2	TRBV29-1	many	TGCAGCGTTGAAGCGGGAGGTTACGAGCAGTACTTC	CSVEAGGYEQYF
TRBJ2-1	TRBD2	TRBV7-3	few	TGTGCCAGCAGCCCGTCTAGCGGGGGGGTCAATGAGCAGTTCTTC	CASSPSSGGVNEQFF
TRBJ2-1	.	TRBV2	.	TGTGCCAGCAGTGATCCAGGGGACGGTGAGCAGTTCTTC	CASSDPGDGEQFF
TRBJ2-7	TRBD1	TRBV11-1	many	TGTGCCAGCAGCTTAGCCTCGGGACAGGCGACCTACGAGCAGTACTTC	CASSLASGQATYEQYF
TRBJ2-1	TRBD1	TRBV7-9	few	TGTGCCAGCAGCCCGACAGGGCAGAAGTACAATGAGCAGTTCTTC	CASSPTGQKYNEQFF
TRBJ2-2	.	TRBV4-2	.	TGTGCCAGCAGCCAAGATAATACTGCCGGGGAGCTGTTTTTT	CASSQDNTAGELFF
TRBJ2-7	.	TRBV10-1	.	TGCGCCAGCAGTGAGAGGCCGGCAGATTACTACGAGCAGTACTTC	CASSERPADYYEQYF
TRBJ2-2	TRBD1	TRBV29-1	.	TGCAGCGTTGGACAGGGGAGGAACACCGGGGAGCTGTTTTTT	CSVGQGRNTGELFF
TRBJ2-7	TRBD2	TRBV5-1	many	TGCGCCAGCAGCTTGAGCGGGGGGCCTAGCTCCTACGAGCAGTACTTC	CASSLSGGPSSYEQYF
TRBJ2-7	TRBD2	TRBV15	many	TGTGCCACCAGAGAGGGACTAGCCCTATCCGAGCAGTACTTC	CATREGLALSEQYF
TRBJ2-7	TRBD2	TRBV4-2	.	TGTGCCAGCAGCCGTCCTCGGGGGGGGGGAGGGCCGACCTACGAGCAGTACTTC	CASSRPRGGGGPTYEQYF
TRBJ2-2	.	TRBV2	.	TGTGCCAGCAGTGAAACGGGGGGCAACACCGGGGAGCTGTTTTTT	CASSETGGNTGELFF
TRBJ2-1	TRBD2	TRBV6-2/TRBV6-3	many	TGTGCCAGCAGTCGAGACCTTAGCGGGAAGCAGTTCTTC	CASSRDLSGKQFF
TRBJ2-7	.	TRBV5-5	many	TGTGCCAGCAGCTTGTTCGGGGACTACGAGCAGTACTTC	CASSLFGDYEQYF
TRBJ2-4	TRBD2	TRBV6-2/TRBV6-3	.	TGTGCCAGCAGTCCGAGACTAGCGGGATCCTTAAACATTCAGTACTTC	CASSPRLAGSLNIQYF
TRBJ2-7	TRBD2	TRBV29-1	.	TGCAGCGTGGTGACTAGCGAGAGGCTACACGAGCAGTACTTC	CSVVTSERLHEQYF
TRBJ2-7	TRBD2	TRBV20-1	many	TGCAGTGCTGGGAGCGCTGGACTAGCGGCTTCAGGATTCTACGAGCAGTACTTC	CSAGSAGLAASGFYEQYF
TRBJ1-2	.	TRBV18	.	TGTGCCAGCTCACCAGAGGGAGGGTATGGCTACACCTTC	CASSPEGGYGYTF
TRBJ2-1	.	TRBV29-1	.	TGCAGCGTTGAAGAGGTCAATGAGCAGTTCTTC	CSVEEVNEQFF
TRBJ2-5	TRBD1	TRBV20-1	.	TGCAGTGCAACAACAGGGGGCGCAGAGACCCAGTACTTC	CSATTGGAETQYF
TRBJ2-7	TRBD2	TRBV12-3/TRBV12-4	many	TGTGCCAGCAGTTTAGGGGGGCTAGCGGGAGACTACGAGCAGTACTTC	CASSLGGLAGDYEQYF
TRBJ2-7	.	TRBV29-1	many	TGCAGCGTAGCCCAGGGCTACGAGCAGTACTTC	CSVAQGYEQYF
TRBJ2-3	TRBD1	TRBV20-1	many	TGCAGTGCTGCCCACAGGGGGCAGGTAGCCACAGATACGCAGTATTTT	CSAAHRGQVATDTQYF
TRBJ1-6	.	TRBV12-3/TRBV12-4	many	TGTGCCAGCAGTTTGGGACTGGGCCGTTCACCCCTCCACTTT	CASSLGLGRSPLHF
TRBJ2-3	TRBD2	TRBV7-2	many	TGTGCCAGCAGCTTAGCCGGGACTAGCGGGGGGGCCAGCACAGATACGCAGTATTTT	CASSLAGTSGGASTDTQYF
TRBJ2-1	.	TRBV27	many	TGTGCCAGCAGTGCCCAATGGAATGAGCAGTTCTTC	CASSAQWNEQFF
TRBJ2-2	TRBD2	TRBV3-1	many	TGTGCCAGCAGCCAACGACTAGCGGGGTGGGCCGGGGAGCTGTTTTTT	CASSQRLAGWAGELFF
TRBJ2-7	TRBD1	TRBV20-1	.	TGCAGTGCTAGGAGCGGGACAGGGAGCTACGAGCAGTACTTC	CSARSGTGSYEQYF
TRBJ2-3	.	TRBV6-1	few	TGTGCCAGCAGGAGGGCACTGAAGGGGAGCACAGATACGCAGTATTTT	CASRRALKGSTDTQYF
TRBJ2-1	.	TRBV7-6	.	TGTGCCAGCAGCTTGAGGCGAGGGCCGGTGCAGTTCTTC	CASSLRRGPVQFF
TRBJ2-2	.	TRBV29-1	many	TGCAGCGTTGTATCGGCGGTCAACGGCGGGGAGCTGTTTTTT	CSVVSAVNGGELFF
TRBJ2-7	TRBD1	TRBV4-2	many	TGTGCCAGCAGCCAAGATTGGGCGGGACAGGCAAGCTACGAGCAGTACTTC	CASSQDWAGQASYEQYF
TRBJ2-5	TRBD1	TRBV20-1	few	TGCAGTGCTAGAGATACAGGGGTAGAGACCCAGTACTTC	CSARDTGVETQYF
TRBJ2-1	.	TRBV20-1	many	TGCAGTGCCAGAAAGAGCGGCCTGGGTCATGAGCAGTTCTTC	CSARKSGLGHEQFF